These T cell receptor beta chains were read from a single sample in a study of identical twins. TCRdb used MiXCR to reprocess the 5' RACE reads, holding one entry per CDR3 protein. The sample contains about 530,000 distinct CDR3 sequences, approximately 14% of which appear only once. The sample was also reused in another study, on yellow fever vaccine responses in identical twins.

The specimen sequenced was CD4+ T cells sorted from blood. These receptors all stem from a woman younger than 30 in good health. Both conserved end residues are part of each CDR3. Fields, in order: clone size, J gene, D gene, V gene, CDR3 DNA, CDR3 protein. The D gene is left open where the match is weak. Size is stated for part of the rows, as once, few or many counts, or as a class when the clone is expanded.

abundance: NA; j_gene: TRBJ2-1; d_gene: TRBD2; v_gene: TRBV19; CDR3nt: TGTGCCAGTAGTATAGGTGCGGGAGTGATCTACAATGAGCAGTTCTTC; CDR3aa: CASSIGAGVIYNEQFF
abundance: few; j_gene: TRBJ1-1; d_gene: NA; v_gene: TRBV5-6; CDR3nt: TGTGCCAGCAGCCATTACAGGGCTCAGGGTGAAGTTTTCTTT; CDR3aa: CASSHYRAQGEVFF
abundance: NA; j_gene: TRBJ2-3; d_gene: TRBD1; v_gene: TRBV4-1; CDR3nt: TGCGCCAGCAGCCCCACAGGGGCCACAGATACGCAGTATTTT; CDR3aa: CASSPTGATDTQYF
abundance: NA; j_gene: TRBJ2-6; d_gene: TRBD2; v_gene: TRBV28; CDR3nt: TGTGCCAGCAGTTCTCCGGGACTAGCGGGGGGCCCCTCTGGGGCCAACGTCCTGACTTTC; CDR3aa: CASSSPGLAGGPSGANVLTF
abundance: NA; j_gene: TRBJ2-1; d_gene: NA; v_gene: TRBV20-1; CDR3nt: TGCAGTGCTAGAGTTTATAGCAATGAGCAGTTCTTC; CDR3aa: CSARVYSNEQFF
abundance: NA; j_gene: TRBJ2-7; d_gene: TRBD2; v_gene: TRBV10-2; CDR3nt: TGCGCCAGCAGTGACCCTACTAGCGGTGGTAACTACGAGCAGTACTTC; CDR3aa: CASSDPTSGGNYEQYF
abundance: NA; j_gene: TRBJ2-1; d_gene: NA; v_gene: TRBV29-1; CDR3nt: TGCAGCGCCAGAGGGACGGATTCCTACAATGAGCAGTTCTTC; CDR3aa: CSARGTDSYNEQFF
abundance: few; j_gene: TRBJ1-5; d_gene: NA; v_gene: TRBV28; CDR3nt: TGTGCCAGCAGTTCCCCCGGGTCTTATCAGCCCCAGCATTTT; CDR3aa: CASSSPGSYQPQHF
abundance: few; j_gene: TRBJ2-7; d_gene: TRBD2; v_gene: TRBV12-3/TRBV12-4; CDR3nt: TGTGCCAGTTCCTTAGGAGCACTAGCGGGATTATACGAGCAGTACTTC; CDR3aa: CASSLGALAGLYEQYF
abundance: NA; j_gene: TRBJ1-5; d_gene: NA; v_gene: TRBV20-1; CDR3nt: TGCAGTGCCCTCCCCGGGGGGGAGCCCCAGCATTTT; CDR3aa: CSALPGGEPQHF